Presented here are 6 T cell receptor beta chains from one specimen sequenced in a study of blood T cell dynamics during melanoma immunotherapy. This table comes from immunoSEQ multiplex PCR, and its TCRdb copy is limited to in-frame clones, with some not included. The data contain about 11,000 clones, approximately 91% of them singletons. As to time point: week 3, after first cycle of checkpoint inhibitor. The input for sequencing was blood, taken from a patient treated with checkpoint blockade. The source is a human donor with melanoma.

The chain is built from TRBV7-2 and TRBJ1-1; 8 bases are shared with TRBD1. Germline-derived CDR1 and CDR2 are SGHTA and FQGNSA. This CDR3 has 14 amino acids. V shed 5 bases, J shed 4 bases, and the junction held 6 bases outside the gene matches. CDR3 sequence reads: CASSPYTGGTEAFF. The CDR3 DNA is TGTGCCAGCAGCCCATATACAGGGGGCACTGAAGCTTTCTTT.

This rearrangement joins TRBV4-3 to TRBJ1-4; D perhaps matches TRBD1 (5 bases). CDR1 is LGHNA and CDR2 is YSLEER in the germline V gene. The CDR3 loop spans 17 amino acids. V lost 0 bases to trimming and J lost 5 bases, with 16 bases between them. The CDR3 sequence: CASSQDVGVFTNEKLFF. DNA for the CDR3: TGCGCCAGCAGCCAAGATGTGGGGGTGTTTACGAATGAAAAACTGTTTTTT.

In DNA form, the CDR3 reads TGTGCCAGCAGTTACTCAAGGGGCTGGTTGAACACTGAAGCTTTCTTT. It is translated as CASSYSRGWLNTEAFF. The chain links TRBV6-5 to TRBJ1-1; tentatively, D is TRBD1 (5 bases). Per germline, CDR1 MNHEY and CDR2 SVGAGI. V was cut by 0 bases and J by 0 bases, with 11 bases left in between. This CDR3 region has 16 residues.

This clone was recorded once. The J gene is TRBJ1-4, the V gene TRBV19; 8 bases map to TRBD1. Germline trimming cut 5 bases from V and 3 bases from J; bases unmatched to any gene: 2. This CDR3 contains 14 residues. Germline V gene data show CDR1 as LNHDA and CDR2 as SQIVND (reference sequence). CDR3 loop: CASSGQGPNEKLFF. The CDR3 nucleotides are TGTGCCAGTAGTGGACAGGGCCCTAATGAAAAACTGTTTTTT.

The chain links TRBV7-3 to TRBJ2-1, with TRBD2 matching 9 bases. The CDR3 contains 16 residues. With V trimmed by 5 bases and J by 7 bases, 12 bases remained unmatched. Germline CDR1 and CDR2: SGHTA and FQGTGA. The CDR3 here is CASSAFLLAGVNEQFF. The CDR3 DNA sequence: TGTGCCAGCAGCGCCTTTTTGTTAGCGGGGGTTAATGAGCAGTTCTTC.

CDR3 sequence reads: CASSPSPNTGELFF. In nucleotides, the CDR3 is TGTGCCAGCTCACCGTCCCCGAACACCGGGGAGCTGTTTTTT. The rearrangement joins TRBV18 to TRBJ2-2; D gene ambiguous. The V and J ends lost 3 bases and 0 bases respectively, with 5 bases between them. The CDR3 is 14 residues long. Germline assignment: CDR1 KGHSH and CDR2 LQKENI.